This paragraph covers one T cell receptor (beta chain) sequence. What it binds is unknown. This sample is part of a study of Ad26.COV2.S vaccination and SARS-CoV-2 variants. Treatment specified: 19 received Ad26.COV2.S at low or high dose, single or two shots; 5 received placebo; per-sample allocation not given. Collection of the samples took place on day 63 after the first injection of vaccine or placebo. As its vector, the vaccine had Ad26, which expressed Wuhan-strain SARS-CoV-2 spike. Regarding the study as a whole: While placebo recipients had lower spike-specific TCR breadth, vaccine recipients had more.

The ends were cut back, 6 bases at V and 4 bases at J, with 10 bases in the middle. The CDR3 spans 13 residues. Germline CDR1 reads SNHLY; CDR2 reads FYNNEI. Clones were sequenced by immunoSEQ multiplex PCR, and TCRdb holds only the in-frame ones, with some missing. Here the sample spans some 290,000 clones, over 80% being singletons. The chain has TRBV2 and TRBJ1-5, with a tentative D call TRBD1 (6 bases). The source material was peripheral blood, sampled in a trial of Ad26.COV2.S vaccine versus placebo. This TCR came from a person aged 18-65 years who received the Ad26.COV2.S COVID-19 vaccine or a placebo. This CDR3 is CASRGTMNQPQHF. The CDR3 DNA follows: TGTGCCAGCAGGGGGACAATGAATCAGCCCCAGCATTTT.